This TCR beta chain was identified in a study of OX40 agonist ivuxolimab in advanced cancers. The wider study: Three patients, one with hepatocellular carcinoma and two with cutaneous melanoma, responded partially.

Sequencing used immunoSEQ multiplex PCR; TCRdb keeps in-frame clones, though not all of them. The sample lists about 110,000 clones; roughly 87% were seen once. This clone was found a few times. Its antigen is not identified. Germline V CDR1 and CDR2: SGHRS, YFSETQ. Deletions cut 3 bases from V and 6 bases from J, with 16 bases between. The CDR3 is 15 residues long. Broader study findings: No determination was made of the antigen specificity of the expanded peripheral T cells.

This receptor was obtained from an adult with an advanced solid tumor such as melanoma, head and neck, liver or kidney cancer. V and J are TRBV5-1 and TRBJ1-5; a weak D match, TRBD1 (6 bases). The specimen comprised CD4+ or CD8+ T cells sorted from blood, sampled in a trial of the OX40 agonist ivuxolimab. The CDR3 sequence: CASSSGDAGGQPQHF. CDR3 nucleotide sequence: TGCGCCAGCAGCTCAGGGGACGCGGGGGGTCAGCCCCAGCATTTT.